This T cell receptor beta chain is drawn from a study of identical twins. Study-wide results and limits: An excess of low generation probability was shown by twin-shared out-of-frame alpha sequences. With abundant cord blood beta clonotypes, insertions were fewer; memory repertoires showed no such pattern.

Turning to this clonotype: Its antigen remains unknown.

Unique molecular identifiers were in the cDNA, with template-switch universal primer binding. MiXCR was run by TCRdb on the 5' RACE reads, yielding one entry per CDR3 protein. The sample includes about 220,000 distinct CDR3 sequences, more than 6.5% of them seen just once. CDR3 length equals 15 residues. Germline V lookup: CDR1 MRHNA, CDR2 SNTAGT. Trimming took 4 bases from V and 3 from J; bases not matched to a gene: 4. This same sample was also part of a study on yellow fever vaccine responses in identical twins. That work contributes: Twins showed a vaccine T cell response that reportedly seemed partly convergent, partly personalized.

The receptor comes from a woman between 18 and 29 years old in good health. Sequenced input: memory (CD45RO+) T cells sorted from blood. This rearrangement joins TRBV6-4 to TRBJ2-1; 9 positions agree with TRBD1. CDR3 residues: CASSAGQGYYNEQFF. In nucleotides, the CDR3 is TGTGCCAGCAGTGCCGGACAGGGGTACTACAATGAGCAGTTCTTC.